These T cell receptor beta chains were read from a single sample in a study of regulatory T cells in long-lasting Graves disease. TCRdb reprocessed the multiplex PCR reads with MiXCR, giving one entry per CDR3 protein. This table has around 400,000 distinct CDR3 sequences, roughly 23% appearing once. Material: peripheral blood mononuclear cells (PBMCs), obtained when the disease was refractory, from a patient treated with antithyroid drugs. Every receptor here comes from a female donor with Graves disease. CDR3s include the opening cysteine and the closing phenylalanine or tryptophan. The order of the fields is J gene, clone size, V gene, D gene, CDR3 DNA, CDR3 protein. A D gene is named only where the DNA matches it firmly. Rows give clone size only sometimes, using once, few, many, or a class for an expanded clone.

J: TRBJ1-3
size: few
V: TRBV11-2
D: .
DNA: TGTGCCAGCAGCTTAGCCCCGGGCAACTCTGGAAACACCATATATTTT
CDR3: CASSLAPGNSGNTIYF

J: TRBJ1-2
size: many
V: TRBV5-1
D: .
DNA: TGCGCCAGCAGCTTGGCCTCGGTCGGCCACTATGGCTACACCTTC
CDR3: CASSLASVGHYGYTF

J: TRBJ2-7
size: few
V: TRBV28
D: .
DNA: TGTGCCAGCAGTTCCTATTCGGGGATCTACGAGCAGTACTTC
CDR3: CASSSYSGIYEQYF

J: TRBJ2-2
size: .
V: TRBV5-1
D: TRBD1
DNA: TGCGCCAGCCGCAGTCGGGACAGTCGGTTCACCGGGGAGCTGTTTTTT
CDR3: CASRSRDSRFTGELFF

J: TRBJ2-7
size: .
V: TRBV6-2/TRBV6-3
D: TRBD2
DNA: TGTGCCAGCAGTTACTCTTTCGCGGGAGTCGACTACGAGCAGTACTTC
CDR3: CASSYSFAGVDYEQYF

J: TRBJ1-1
size: many
V: TRBV30
D: .
DNA: TGTGCCTGGAGTTTTGGGGGGGCGACTGAAGCTTTCTTT
CDR3: CAWSFGGATEAFF

J: TRBJ2-7
size: few
V: TRBV11-2
D: TRBD1
DNA: TGTGCCAGCAGTCGAGACAGGGGGTTCTCCTACGAGCAGTACTTC
CDR3: CASSRDRGFSYEQYF

J: TRBJ2-1
size: many
V: TRBV2
D: .
DNA: TGTGCCAGCAGTACCATGTCCTACAATGAGCAGTTCTTC
CDR3: CASSTMSYNEQFF

J: TRBJ2-7
size: many
V: TRBV12-3/TRBV12-4
D: .
DNA: TGTGCCAGCGCCGGACCAGGTGGAGTCTACGAGCAGTACTTC
CDR3: CASAGPGGVYEQYF

J: TRBJ2-3
size: .
V: TRBV7-6
D: TRBD2
DNA: TGTGCCAGCAGCTCTCAGCGGGAGTTTGTGTTTGGCACAGATACGCAGTATTTT
CDR3: CASSSQREFVFGTDTQYF

J: TRBJ1-1
size: many
V: TRBV28
D: .
DNA: TGTGCCAGCAGTTTTACGAGAGTAACTGAAGCTTTCTTT
CDR3: CASSFTRVTEAFF

J: TRBJ2-3
size: .
V: TRBV2
D: TRBD1
DNA: TGTGCCAGCAGTAGCCCTGGACAGGGACATACAGATACGCAGTATTTT
CDR3: CASSSPGQGHTDTQYF

J: TRBJ1-1
size: many
V: TRBV30
D: .
DNA: TGTGCCTGGATCTACGGCATGAACACTGAAGCTTTCTTT
CDR3: CAWIYGMNTEAFF

J: TRBJ2-7
size: many
V: TRBV20-1
D: TRBD1
DNA: TGCAGTGCTAGGGGGGACAGCTACGAGCAGTACTTC
CDR3: CSARGDSYEQYF

J: TRBJ2-5
size: few
V: TRBV9
D: TRBD2
DNA: TGTGCCAGCAGCTCAGAAGCGGGAGGAACAGAGACCCAGTACTTC
CDR3: CASSSEAGGTETQYF

J: TRBJ1-5
size: many
V: TRBV28
D: .
DNA: TGTGCCAGCAGTCCCTCGGTCTTCGATCAGCCCCAGCATTTT
CDR3: CASSPSVFDQPQHF

J: TRBJ1-3
size: .
V: TRBV5-1
D: .
DNA: TGCGCCAGCAGCTTGGAAGGGAATGTCGGAAACACCATATATTTT
CDR3: CASSLEGNVGNTIYF

J: TRBJ1-5
size: many
V: TRBV28
D: .
DNA: TGTGCCAGCAGTATCGACAGGATATATAGCAATCAGCCCCAGCATTTT
CDR3: CASSIDRIYSNQPQHF

J: TRBJ2-7
size: many
V: TRBV28
D: .
DNA: TGTGCCACCCTAAGACACCCGAGCTACGAGCAGTACTTC
CDR3: CATLRHPSYEQYF

J: TRBJ2-2
size: few
V: TRBV5-1
D: TRBD1
DNA: TGCGCCAGCAGCTTGTCCCCAAAAGACAGGGACACCGGGGAGCTGTTTTTT
CDR3: CASSLSPKDRDTGELFF

J: TRBJ1-2
size: many
V: TRBV12-3/TRBV12-4
D: .
DNA: TGTGCCAGCAGTACAGGGAATGGCTACACCTTC
CDR3: CASSTGNGYTF

J: TRBJ1-1
size: few
V: TRBV10-2
D: TRBD1
DNA: TGCGCCAGCAGTGGATACGCCGGGACAGCGAACACTGAAGCTTTCTTT
CDR3: CASSGYAGTANTEAFF

J: TRBJ1-2
size: many
V: TRBV7-9
D: .
DNA: TGTGCCAGCAGCCAATTACCGGCCTATGGCTACACCTTC
CDR3: CASSQLPAYGYTF

J: TRBJ2-4
size: .
V: TRBV6-2/TRBV6-3
D: .
DNA: TGTACCAGCAGTGAAGAGGAGGGTGGGGTACAAAACATTCAGTACTTC
CDR3: CTSSEEEGGVQNIQYF